This T cell receptor (beta chain) originates from a study of regulatory T cells in long-lasting Graves disease. General study findings and limits: Under persistent disease, TRBV28, TRBJ1-2 and TRBJ2-5 were used preferentially. Lower TCR diversity characterized persistent Graves' patients relative to newly diagnosed patients.

The germline V gene encodes CDR1 SNHLY and CDR2 FYNNEI. The CDR3 extends over 18 amino acids. V was cut by 2 bases and J by 3 bases, with 22 bases left in between. As for time point: newly diagnosed GD, antithyroid drugs for less than 3 months. Extracted PBMC RNA gave rise to the TCR library. CDR3-region Arm-PCR and iRepertoire HTBI primers produced the TCR beta libraries. In TCRdb, the multiplex PCR reads were re-called with MiXCR into one record per CDR3 protein. This table holds approximately 470,000 distinct CDR3 sequences, around 15% found once. This clonotype was recorded at least ten times. Its antigen is still unknown. Another study also made use of these data, one on T cells in Graves' hyperthyroidism and ophthalmopathy. From that report: Clinical symptoms, serum thyroxine and TRAb, thyroid ultrasound and orbital computed tomography were used for the diagnoses. Using the HTBI primer set, a first-round RT-PCR was run on the TCR CDR3.

Here the sequenced sample was peripheral blood mononuclear cells (PBMCs), taken at new diagnosis, from a patient treated with antithyroid drugs. This receptor was obtained from a man aged 40-50 years with Graves disease. The chain recombines TRBV2 with TRBJ2-5; D may be TRBD1 (6 bases). Here the CDR3 DNA reads TGTGCCAGCAGTGAAAGGTTAGGCTACCTAGAGGGGGAAGAGACCCAGTACTTC. It specifies CASSERLGYLEGEETQYF.